A selection of T cell receptor beta chains follows, all from one sample in a study of blood T cell repertoires in COVID-19. Profiling relied on immunoSEQ multiplex PCR, and the TCRdb table lists in-frame clones only, not all of them. The table has about 140,000 clones, about 86% seen once. The sequenced material came from peripheral blood. These receptors were collected from a human donor in a cohort sampled during active COVID-19. Both conserved end residues are part of each CDR3. A D gene is named only where the DNA matches it firmly. Clone size is shown for a subset of rows, as once, few, many or a class of expanded clone.

abundance: few
j_gene: TRBJ2-5
d_gene: TRBD1
v_gene: TRBV18
CDR3nt: TGTGCCAGCTCACGACCCCGGGACAGTCAAGAGACCCAGTACTTC
CDR3aa: CASSRPRDSQETQYF

abundance: .
j_gene: TRBJ1-5
d_gene: .
v_gene: TRBV4-2
CDR3nt: TGTGCCAGCAGCCAAGATAGGCAGGGGCTCCAGCCCCAGCATTTT
CDR3aa: CASSQDRQGLQPQHF

abundance: once
j_gene: TRBJ2-7
d_gene: .
v_gene: TRBV6-5
CDR3nt: TGTGCCAGCAGTACAACACAGGGAAGAAAGCAGTACTTC
CDR3aa: CASSTTQGRKQYF

abundance: .
j_gene: TRBJ2-7
d_gene: .
v_gene: TRBV10-3
CDR3nt: TGTGCCACCCAATACTCCGACAGGCCTTCCTACGAGCAGTACTTC
CDR3aa: CATQYSDRPSYEQYF

abundance: .
j_gene: TRBJ1-2
d_gene: .
v_gene: TRBV4-2
CDR3nt: TGTGCCAGCGGGCCCTATGGCTACACCTTC
CDR3aa: CASGPYGYTF

abundance: .
j_gene: TRBJ1-6
d_gene: .
v_gene: TRBV9
CDR3nt: TGTGCCAGCAGCGTAGGTGGGAGCTCCTATAATTCACCCCTCCACTTT
CDR3aa: CASSVGGSSYNSPLHF

abundance: .
j_gene: TRBJ2-7
d_gene: TRBD1
v_gene: TRBV14
CDR3nt: TGTGCCAGCAGCCAAGAGGTGAGGACAGGGATCCACGAGCAGTACTTC
CDR3aa: CASSQEVRTGIHEQYF

abundance: .
j_gene: TRBJ2-7
d_gene: TRBD2
v_gene: TRBV3-1/TRBV3-2
CDR3nt: TGTGCCAGCAGCCAAGGCCAAGTTCCCGGGACTAGCGGGAGGCTGTCCTACGAGCAGTACTTC
CDR3aa: CASSQGQVPGTSGRLSYEQYF

abundance: .
j_gene: TRBJ1-1
d_gene: .
v_gene: TRBV28
CDR3nt: TGTGCCAGCAGTTTACTCAGGAAAGAAGCTTTCTTT
CDR3aa: CASSLLRKEAFF

abundance: .
j_gene: TRBJ1-2
d_gene: .
v_gene: TRBV5-6
CDR3nt: TGTGCCAGCAGCTTGGAAGAGCATGGCTACACCTTC
CDR3aa: CASSLEEHGYTF

abundance: .
j_gene: TRBJ2-1
d_gene: .
v_gene: TRBV7-6
CDR3nt: TGTGCCAGCAGCCCGGGGACATCCTACAATGAGCAGTTCTTC
CDR3aa: CASSPGTSYNEQFF

abundance: .
j_gene: TRBJ2-7
d_gene: TRBD2
v_gene: TRBV7-9
CDR3nt: TGTGCCAGCAGCTTAGGGGAGGGGCAGTACTTC
CDR3aa: CASSLGEGQYF

abundance: .
j_gene: TRBJ2-7
d_gene: .
v_gene: TRBV12-5
CDR3nt: TGTGCTAGTGGTTTGGTCCTCCCGCGAAGGGGGTACTTC
CDR3aa: CASGLVLPRRGYF

abundance: .
j_gene: TRBJ2-6
d_gene: .
v_gene: TRBV9
CDR3nt: TGTGCCAGCAGCGAACGCGGGGCAGGGAGAAAGAGCTCTGGGGCCAACGTCCTGACTTTC
CDR3aa: CASSERGAGRKSSGANVLTF

abundance: once
j_gene: TRBJ1-3
d_gene: .
v_gene: TRBV27
CDR3nt: TGTGCCAGCAGGGCAGGGGTCGGAAACACCATATATTTT
CDR3aa: CASRAGVGNTIYF

abundance: once
j_gene: TRBJ2-3
d_gene: .
v_gene: TRBV5-1
CDR3nt: TGCGCCAGCAGCTTGGGTGGTACTACTGCTAGCACAGATACGCAGTATTTT
CDR3aa: CASSLGGTTASTDTQYF

abundance: .
j_gene: TRBJ2-7
d_gene: TRBD2
v_gene: TRBV7-6
CDR3nt: TGTGCCAGCAGCGCCCGACTAGCGGGATACGAGCAGTACTTC
CDR3aa: CASSARLAGYEQYF

abundance: few
j_gene: TRBJ2-7
d_gene: .
v_gene: TRBV6-2/TRBV6-3
CDR3nt: TGTGCCAGCAGCACACTAGGCTTCGAGCAGTACTTC
CDR3aa: CASSTLGFEQYF

abundance: few
j_gene: TRBJ2-6
d_gene: TRBD1
v_gene: TRBV27
CDR3nt: TGTGCCAGCAGCCCCACAACCGGGACAGAAAGCTTTTCTGGGGCCAACGTCCTGACTTTC
CDR3aa: CASSPTTGTESFSGANVLTF

abundance: .
j_gene: TRBJ2-5
d_gene: TRBD2
v_gene: TRBV2
CDR3nt: TGTGCCAGCAGTGTTAACGGGAGGTCAGAGACCCAGTACTTC
CDR3aa: CASSVNGRSETQYF

abundance: .
j_gene: TRBJ1-5
d_gene: .
v_gene: TRBV2
CDR3nt: TGTGCCAGCAGTGATCCGGGATATAGCAATCAGCCCCAGCATTTT
CDR3aa: CASSDPGYSNQPQHF

abundance: .
j_gene: TRBJ2-1
d_gene: TRBD2
v_gene: TRBV6-5
CDR3nt: TGTGCCAGCAGCCCCCGGGACTATCGAAATGAGCAGTTCTTC
CDR3aa: CASSPRDYRNEQFF

abundance: few
j_gene: TRBJ1-6
d_gene: TRBD1
v_gene: TRBV4-1
CDR3nt: TGCGCCAGCAGCCAGCGACAGGGAGGTACTCCCCTCCACTTT
CDR3aa: CASSQRQGGTPLHF

abundance: .
j_gene: TRBJ2-1
d_gene: TRBD2
v_gene: TRBV5-1
CDR3nt: TGCGCCAGCAGCCCCCTAGCGGGAGGGCCCAATGAGCAGTTCTTC
CDR3aa: CASSPLAGGPNEQFF

abundance: .
j_gene: TRBJ1-2
d_gene: .
v_gene: TRBV6-5
CDR3nt: TGTGCCAGCAGTACCGGGGGGCGCTGGTATGGCTACACCTTC
CDR3aa: CASSTGGRWYGYTF

abundance: .
j_gene: TRBJ1-3
d_gene: .
v_gene: TRBV27
CDR3nt: TGTGCCAGCAGTTCTGGGGGGGCTGGAAACACCATATATTTT
CDR3aa: CASSSGGAGNTIYF

abundance: .
j_gene: TRBJ1-4
d_gene: .
v_gene: TRBV7-9
CDR3nt: TGTGCCAGCAGCTTAGTCCGGGAAAAACTGTTTTTT
CDR3aa: CASSLVREKLFF

abundance: .
j_gene: TRBJ2-7
d_gene: .
v_gene: TRBV6-5
CDR3nt: TGTGCCAGCAGTCTACGACCGGACAGATCCTACGAGCAGTACTTC
CDR3aa: CASSLRPDRSYEQYF

abundance: .
j_gene: TRBJ2-7
d_gene: .
v_gene: TRBV18
CDR3nt: TGTGCCAGCTCACCAGGGGGAGGAACTACCTACGAGCAGTACTTC
CDR3aa: CASSPGGGTTYEQYF

abundance: .
j_gene: TRBJ1-1
d_gene: .
v_gene: TRBV5-1
CDR3nt: TGCGCCAGCAGCTTGGAGGCAGGATACACTGAAGCTTTCTTT
CDR3aa: CASSLEAGYTEAFF

abundance: .
j_gene: TRBJ1-1
d_gene: .
v_gene: TRBV6-2/TRBV6-3
CDR3nt: TGTGCCAGCAGTCGACAGGAGATGAACACTGAAGCTTTCTTT
CDR3aa: CASSRQEMNTEAFF

abundance: .
j_gene: TRBJ2-5
d_gene: .
v_gene: TRBV7-9
CDR3nt: TGTGCCAGCAGCTTCGACCCGACGGGAGAGACCCAGTACTTC
CDR3aa: CASSFDPTGETQYF

abundance: .
j_gene: TRBJ2-5
d_gene: TRBD2
v_gene: TRBV11-3
CDR3nt: TGTGCCAGCAGCTTAGGAGTAGCGGGAACCGAGACCCAGTACTTC
CDR3aa: CASSLGVAGTETQYF

abundance: once
j_gene: TRBJ1-4
d_gene: TRBD1
v_gene: TRBV5-1
CDR3nt: TGCGCCAGCAGCCCTGGGACAGATAATGAAAAACTGTTTTTT
CDR3aa: CASSPGTDNEKLFF

abundance: .
j_gene: TRBJ2-7
d_gene: TRBD1
v_gene: TRBV20-1
CDR3nt: TGCAGTGCTAGTCCCGGACAGGGAACCTACGAGCAGTACTTC
CDR3aa: CSASPGQGTYEQYF

abundance: few
j_gene: TRBJ2-6
d_gene: .
v_gene: TRBV6-6
CDR3nt: TGTGCCAGCAGTCGACTCATCAGCTCTGGGGCCAACGTCCTGACTTTC
CDR3aa: CASSRLISSGANVLTF

abundance: .
j_gene: TRBJ1-5
d_gene: .
v_gene: TRBV29-1
CDR3nt: TGCAGCGTCCTCCTGGGGGGAAATCAGCCCCAGCATTTT
CDR3aa: CSVLLGGNQPQHF

abundance: .
j_gene: TRBJ2-7
d_gene: TRBD1
v_gene: TRBV5-4
CDR3nt: TGTGCCAGCAGCTTCGGGACAGGGTCCTACGAGCAGTACTTC
CDR3aa: CASSFGTGSYEQYF

abundance: .
j_gene: TRBJ1-2
d_gene: .
v_gene: TRBV5-1
CDR3nt: TGCGCCAGCAGCTCGTACCACAGGGACACTAACTATGGCTACACCTTC
CDR3aa: CASSSYHRDTNYGYTF

abundance: few
j_gene: TRBJ2-1
d_gene: TRBD2
v_gene: TRBV5-8
CDR3nt: TGTGCCAGCAGCTTGGCGCGGGAGGTCCACAATGAGCAGTTCTTC
CDR3aa: CASSLAREVHNEQFF